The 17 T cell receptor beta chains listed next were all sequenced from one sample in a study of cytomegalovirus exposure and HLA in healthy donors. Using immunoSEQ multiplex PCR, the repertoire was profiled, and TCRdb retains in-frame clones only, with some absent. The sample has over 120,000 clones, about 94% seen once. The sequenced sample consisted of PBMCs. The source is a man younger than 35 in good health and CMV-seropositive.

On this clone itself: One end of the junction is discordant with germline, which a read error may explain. The CDR3 region has the DNA TGTGCTAGCAGCTTAGGGACAGACACAGATACGCAGTATTTT. Translating it yields CASSLGTDTDTQYF. The rearrangement joins TRBV7-7 to TRBJ2-3; 7 bases align to TRBD1. The germline V gene has CDR1 SSHAT and CDR2 FNYEAQ (reference sequence). The CDR3 is 14 residues long.

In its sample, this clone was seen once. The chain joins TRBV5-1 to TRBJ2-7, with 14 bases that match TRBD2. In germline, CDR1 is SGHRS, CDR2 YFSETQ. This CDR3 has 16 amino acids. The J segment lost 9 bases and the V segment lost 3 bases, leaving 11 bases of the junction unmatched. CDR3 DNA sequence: TGCGCCAGCAGCTCACAACCGGGACTAGCGGGAGAGGTGCAGTACTTC. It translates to CASSSQPGLAGEVQYF.

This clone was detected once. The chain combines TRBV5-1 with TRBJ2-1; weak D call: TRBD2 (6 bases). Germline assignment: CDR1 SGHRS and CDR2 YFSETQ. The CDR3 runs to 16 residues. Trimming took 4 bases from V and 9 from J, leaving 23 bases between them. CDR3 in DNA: TGCGCCAGCAGCAACCTACTAGCAGCCCCCTGGCGTGAGCAGTTCTTC. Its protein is CASSNLLAAPWREQFF.

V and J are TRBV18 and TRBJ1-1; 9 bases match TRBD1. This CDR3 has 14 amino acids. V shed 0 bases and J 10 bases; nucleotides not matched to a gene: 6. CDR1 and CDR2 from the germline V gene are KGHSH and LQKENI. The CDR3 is CASSPPVVTGGAFF. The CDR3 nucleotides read TGTGCCAGCTCACCACCGGTTGTGACAGGGGGAGCTTTCTTT.

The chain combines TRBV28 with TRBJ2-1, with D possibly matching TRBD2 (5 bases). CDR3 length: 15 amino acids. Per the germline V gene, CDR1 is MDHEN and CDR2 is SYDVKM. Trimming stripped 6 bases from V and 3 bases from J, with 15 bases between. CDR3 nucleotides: TGTGCCAGCAGCCGGTTGGAGGTGAGCTACAATGAGCAGTTCTTC. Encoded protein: CASSRLEVSYNEQFF. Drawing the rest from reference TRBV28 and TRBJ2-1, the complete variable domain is DVKVTQSSRYLVKRTGEKVFLECVQDMDHENMFWYRQDPGLGLRLIYFSYDVKMKEKGDIPEGYSVSREKKERFSLILESASTNQTSMYLCASSRLEVSYNEQFFGPGTRLTVL.

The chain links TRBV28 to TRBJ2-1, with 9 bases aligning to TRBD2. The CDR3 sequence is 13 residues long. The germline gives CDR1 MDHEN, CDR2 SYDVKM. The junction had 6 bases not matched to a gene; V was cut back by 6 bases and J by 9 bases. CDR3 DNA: TGTGCCAGCAGCCCGGGACTAGCAGGTGAGCAGTTCTTC. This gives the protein CASSPGLAGEQFF.

The CDR3 nucleotides are TGTGCCAGCAGTGCGGAGGGAGGGAACACCGGGGAGCTGTTTTTT. Translation gives CASSAEGGNTGELFF. The V gene is TRBV2, the J gene TRBJ2-2, with D possibly matching TRBD2 (6 bases). Germline V gene data show CDR1 as SNHLY and CDR2 as FYNNEI. The CDR3 extends over 15 amino acids. Between the trimmed V and J ends, which lost 4 bases and 1 base, there was a span of 10 bases. Together with reference TRBV2 and TRBJ2-2, the CDR3 gives the full variable domain: EPEVTQTPSHQVTQMGQEVILRCVPISNHLYFYWYRQILGQKVEFLVSFYNNEISEKSEIFDDQFSVERPDGSNFTLKIRSTKLEDSAMYFCASSAEGGNTGELFFGEGSRLTVL.

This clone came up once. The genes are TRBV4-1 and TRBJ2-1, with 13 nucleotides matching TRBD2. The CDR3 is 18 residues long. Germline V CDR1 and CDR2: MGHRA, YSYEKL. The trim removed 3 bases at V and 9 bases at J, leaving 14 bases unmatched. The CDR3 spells CASSQSTSGRKDTFEQFF. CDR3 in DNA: TGCGCCAGCAGCCAGTCGACTAGCGGGAGGAAGGACACATTTGAGCAGTTCTTC.

The CDR3 protein is CATSSNMGTWNYGYTF. Here the CDR3 DNA reads TGTGCCACCAGCAGTAATATGGGGACTTGGAACTATGGCTACACCTTC. The genes are TRBV15 and TRBJ1-2; the D gene is possibly TRBD1 (5 bases). This CDR3 has 16 residues. V lost 3 bases and J lost 2, with 16 bases in between. CDR1 is LNHNV and CDR2 is YYDKDF in the germline V gene (reference sequence).

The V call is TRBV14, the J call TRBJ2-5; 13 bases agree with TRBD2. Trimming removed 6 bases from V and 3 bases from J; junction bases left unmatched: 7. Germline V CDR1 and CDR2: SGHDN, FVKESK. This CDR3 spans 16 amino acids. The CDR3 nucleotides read TGTGCCAGCAGTCAACTTGGACTAGCGGGAGAAGAGACCCAGTACTTC. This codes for CASSQLGLAGEETQYF.

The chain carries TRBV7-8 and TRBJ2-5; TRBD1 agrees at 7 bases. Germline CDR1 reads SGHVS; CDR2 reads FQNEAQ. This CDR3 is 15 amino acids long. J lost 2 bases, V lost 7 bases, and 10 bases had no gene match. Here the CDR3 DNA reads TGTGCCAGCAAAGGGGGCGGAGGAGCTCAAGAGACCCAGTACTTC. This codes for CASKGGGGAQETQYF.

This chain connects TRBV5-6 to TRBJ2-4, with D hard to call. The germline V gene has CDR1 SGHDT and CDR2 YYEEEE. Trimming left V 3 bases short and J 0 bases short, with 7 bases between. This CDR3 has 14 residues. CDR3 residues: CASSYLLAKNIQYF. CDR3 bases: TGTGCCAGCAGCTACCTATTAGCCAAAAACATTCAGTACTTC.

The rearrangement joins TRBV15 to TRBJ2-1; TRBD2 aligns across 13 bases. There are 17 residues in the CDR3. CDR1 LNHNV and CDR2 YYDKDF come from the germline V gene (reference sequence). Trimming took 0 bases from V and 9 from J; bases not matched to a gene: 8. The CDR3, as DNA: TGTGCCACCAGCAGAGATGGACTAGCGGGAGTGTTGGGTGAGCAGTTCTTC. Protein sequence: CATSRDGLAGVLGEQFF.

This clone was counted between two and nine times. This CDR3 reads CASSVQGRGGTDTQYF. In DNA form, the CDR3 reads TGTGCCAGCAGCGTTCAGGGGAGAGGAGGCACAGATACGCAGTATTTT. The J gene is TRBJ2-3, the V gene TRBV11-2, with D perhaps TRBD1 (6 bases). This CDR3 is 16 amino acids long. The germline V gene has CDR1 SGHAT and CDR2 FQNNGV. V lost 5 bases and J lost 1, with 16 bases in between. The variable domain in full, with the rest retrieved from reference TRBV11-2 and TRBJ2-3, is EAGVAQSPRYKIIEKRQSVAFWCNPISGHATLYWYQQILGQGPKLLIQFQNNGVVDDSQLPKDRFSAERLKGVDSTLKIQPAKLEDSAVYLCASSVQGRGGTDTQYFGPGTRLTVL.

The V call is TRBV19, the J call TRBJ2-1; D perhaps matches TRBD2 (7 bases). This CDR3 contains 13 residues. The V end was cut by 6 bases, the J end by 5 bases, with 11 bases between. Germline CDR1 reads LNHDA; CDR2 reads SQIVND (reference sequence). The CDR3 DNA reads TGTGCCAGTAGGTTGGGGGGGCACAATGAGCAGTTCTTC. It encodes CASRLGGHNEQFF.

The CDR3 sequence: CASSNRGTGELFF. The CDR3 DNA sequence: TGTGCCAGCAGCAATAGAGGTACCGGGGAGCTGTTTTTT. This chain connects TRBV7-2 to TRBJ2-2, with unresolved D. CDR1 and CDR2 from the germline V gene are SGHTA and FQGNSA. The CDR3 is 13 amino acids. V was clipped by 5 bases and J by 5 bases, with 9 bases between them.

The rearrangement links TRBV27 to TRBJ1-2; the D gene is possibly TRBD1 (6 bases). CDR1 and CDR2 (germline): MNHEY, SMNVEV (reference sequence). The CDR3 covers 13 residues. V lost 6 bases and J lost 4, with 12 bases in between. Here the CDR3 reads CASRRGLSYGYTF. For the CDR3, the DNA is TGTGCCAGCAGAAGGGGGTTGTCCTATGGCTACACCTTC.